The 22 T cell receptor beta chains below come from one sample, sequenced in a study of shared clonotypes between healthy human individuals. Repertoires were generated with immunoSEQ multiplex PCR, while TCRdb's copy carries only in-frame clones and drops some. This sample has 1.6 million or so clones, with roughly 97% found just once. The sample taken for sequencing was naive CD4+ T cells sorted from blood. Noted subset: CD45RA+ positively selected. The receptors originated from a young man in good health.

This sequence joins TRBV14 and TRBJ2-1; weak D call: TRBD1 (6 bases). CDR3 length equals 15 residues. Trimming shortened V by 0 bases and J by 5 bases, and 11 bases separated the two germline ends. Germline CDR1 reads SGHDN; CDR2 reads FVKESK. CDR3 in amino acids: CASSQDVRQDNEQFF. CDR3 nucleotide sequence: TGTGCCAGCAGCCAAGATGTTCGACAGGACAATGAGCAGTTCTTC. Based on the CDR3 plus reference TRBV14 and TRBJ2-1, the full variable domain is EAGVTQFPSHSVIEKGQTVTLRCDPISGHDNLYWYRRVMGKEIKFLLHFVKESKQDESGMPNNRFLAERTGGTYSTLKVQPAELEDSGVYFCASSQDVRQDNEQFFGPGTRLTVL.

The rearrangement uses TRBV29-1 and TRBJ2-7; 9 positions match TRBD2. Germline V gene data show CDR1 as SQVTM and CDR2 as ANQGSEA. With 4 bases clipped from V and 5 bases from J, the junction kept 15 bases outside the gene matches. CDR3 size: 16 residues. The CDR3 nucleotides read TGCAGCGTTGCAGCGGAAATGGGGAGACTAGCGGACGAGCAGTACTTC. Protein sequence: CSVAAEMGRLADEQYF.

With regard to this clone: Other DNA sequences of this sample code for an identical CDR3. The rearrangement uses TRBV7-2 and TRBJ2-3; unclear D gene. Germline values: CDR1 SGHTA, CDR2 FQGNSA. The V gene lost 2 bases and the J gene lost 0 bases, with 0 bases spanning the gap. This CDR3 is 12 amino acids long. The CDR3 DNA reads TGTGCCAGCAGCTTAAGCACAGATACGCAGTATTTT. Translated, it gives CASSLSTDTQYF. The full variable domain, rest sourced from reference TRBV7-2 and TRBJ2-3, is GAGVSQSPSNKVTEKGKDVELRCDPISGHTALYWYRQSLGQGLEFLIYFQGNSAPDKSGLPSDRFSAERTGGSVSTLTIQRTQQEDSAVYLCASSLSTDTQYFGPGTRLTVL.

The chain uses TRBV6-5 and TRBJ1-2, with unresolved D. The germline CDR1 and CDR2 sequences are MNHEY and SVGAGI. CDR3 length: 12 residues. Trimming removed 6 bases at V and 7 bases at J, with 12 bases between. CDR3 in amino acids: CASSNPKSGYTF. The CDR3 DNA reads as TGTGCCAGCAGCAATCCGAAGAGTGGCTACACCTTC.

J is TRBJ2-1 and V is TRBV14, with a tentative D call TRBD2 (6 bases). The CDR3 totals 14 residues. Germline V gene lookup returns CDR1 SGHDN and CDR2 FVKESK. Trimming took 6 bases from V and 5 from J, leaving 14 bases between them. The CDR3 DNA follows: TGTGCCAGCAGTGGGCGGGGTTGGGACAATGAGCAGTTCTTC. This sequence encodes CASSGRGWDNEQFF.

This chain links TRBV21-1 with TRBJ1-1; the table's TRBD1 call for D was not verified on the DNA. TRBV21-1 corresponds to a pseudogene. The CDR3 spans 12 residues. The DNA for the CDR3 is TGTGCCAGCAGCAAAGCGCACAGGGAAGCTTTCTTT. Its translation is CASSKAHREAFF.

The CDR3 sequence: CASSQYRGGLGYTF. The CDR3 region has the DNA TGTGCCAGCAGCCAGTACAGGGGAGGCCTTGGCTACACCTTC. This chain uses TRBV11-2 with TRBJ1-2, with 7 bases identical to TRBD1. Trimming took 5 bases from V and 7 from J; bases not matched to a gene: 10. The length of the CDR3 is 14 residues. Germline V lookup: CDR1 SGHAT, CDR2 FQNNGV.

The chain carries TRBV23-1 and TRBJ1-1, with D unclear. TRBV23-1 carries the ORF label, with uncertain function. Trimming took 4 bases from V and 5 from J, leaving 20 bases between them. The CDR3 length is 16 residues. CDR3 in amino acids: CASSPLEGSEGTEAFF. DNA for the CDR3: TGCGCCAGCAGTCCCCTGGAAGGGTCCGAGGGAACTGAAGCTTTCTTT.

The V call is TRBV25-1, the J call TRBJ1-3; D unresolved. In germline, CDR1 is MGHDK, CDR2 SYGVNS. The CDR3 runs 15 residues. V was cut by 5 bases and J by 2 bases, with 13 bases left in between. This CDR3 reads CASSTGPGTGNTIYF. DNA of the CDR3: TGTGCCAGCAGTACGGGCCCTGGTACTGGAAACACCATATATTTT.

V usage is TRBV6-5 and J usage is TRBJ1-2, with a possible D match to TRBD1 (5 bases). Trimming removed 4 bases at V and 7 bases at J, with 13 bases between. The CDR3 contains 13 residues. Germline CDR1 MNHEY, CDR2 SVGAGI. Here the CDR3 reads CASSSQGSGGYTF. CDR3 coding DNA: TGTGCCAGCAGTTCCCAGGGATCGGGTGGCTACACCTTC.

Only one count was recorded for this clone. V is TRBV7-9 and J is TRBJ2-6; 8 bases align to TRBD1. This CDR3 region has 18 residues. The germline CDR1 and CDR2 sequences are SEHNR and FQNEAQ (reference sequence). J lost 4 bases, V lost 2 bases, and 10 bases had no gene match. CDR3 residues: CASSLRSQGQAGANVLTF. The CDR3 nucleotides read TGTGCCAGCAGCTTAAGAAGTCAGGGACAGGCGGGGGCCAACGTCCTGACTTTC.

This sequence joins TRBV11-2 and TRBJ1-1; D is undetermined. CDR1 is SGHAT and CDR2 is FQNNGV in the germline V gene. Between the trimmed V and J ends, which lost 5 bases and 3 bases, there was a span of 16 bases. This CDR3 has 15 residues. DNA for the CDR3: TGTGCCAGCAGCCGACGGAACGCCGGCTACACTGAAGCTTTCTTT. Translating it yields CASSRRNAGYTEAFF.

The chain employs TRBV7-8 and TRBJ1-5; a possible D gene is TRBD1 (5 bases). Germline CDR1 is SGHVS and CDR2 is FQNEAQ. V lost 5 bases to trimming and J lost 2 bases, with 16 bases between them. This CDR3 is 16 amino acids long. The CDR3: CASSPSGGSGNQPQHF. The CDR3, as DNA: TGTGCCAGCAGCCCGAGCGGGGGATCGGGCAATCAGCCCCAGCATTTT.

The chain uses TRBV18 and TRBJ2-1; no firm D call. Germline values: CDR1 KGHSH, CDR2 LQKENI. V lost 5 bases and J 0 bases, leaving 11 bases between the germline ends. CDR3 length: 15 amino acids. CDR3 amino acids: CASSNGSSSYNEQFF. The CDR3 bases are TGTGCCAGCTCAAACGGGTCGAGCTCCTACAATGAGCAGTTCTTC. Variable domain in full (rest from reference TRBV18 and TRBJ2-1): NAGVMQNPRHLVRRRGQEARLRCSPMKGHSHVYWYRQLPEEGLKFMVYLQKENIIDESGMPKERFSAEFPKEGPSILRIQQVVRGDSAAYFCASSNGSSSYNEQFFGPGTRLTVL.

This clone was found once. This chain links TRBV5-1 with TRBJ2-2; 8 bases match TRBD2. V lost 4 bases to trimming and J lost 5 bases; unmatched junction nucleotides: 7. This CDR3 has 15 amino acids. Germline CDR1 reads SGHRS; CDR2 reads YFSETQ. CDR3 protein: CASSELAGTTGELFF. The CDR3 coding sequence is TGCGCCAGCAGCGAGCTAGCGGGTACGACCGGGGAGCTGTTTTTT.

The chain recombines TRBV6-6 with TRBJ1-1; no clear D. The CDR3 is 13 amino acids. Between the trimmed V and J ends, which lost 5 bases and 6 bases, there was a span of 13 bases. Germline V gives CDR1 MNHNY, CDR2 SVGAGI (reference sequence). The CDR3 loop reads CASSGPRFPEAFF. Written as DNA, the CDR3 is TGTGCCAGCAGTGGCCCAAGGTTCCCTGAAGCTTTCTTT.

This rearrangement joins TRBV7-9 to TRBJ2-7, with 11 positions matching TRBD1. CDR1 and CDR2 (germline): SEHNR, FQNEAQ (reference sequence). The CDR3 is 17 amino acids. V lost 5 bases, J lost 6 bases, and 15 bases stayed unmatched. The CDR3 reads CASSPTHRDRGYVEQYF. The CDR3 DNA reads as TGTGCCAGCAGCCCGACCCACCGGGACAGGGGGTATGTCGAGCAGTACTTC.

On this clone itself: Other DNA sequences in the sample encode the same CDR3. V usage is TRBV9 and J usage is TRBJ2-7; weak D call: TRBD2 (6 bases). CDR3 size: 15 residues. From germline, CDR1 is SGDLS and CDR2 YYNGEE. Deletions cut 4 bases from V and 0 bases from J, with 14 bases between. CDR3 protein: CASSPLGGSSYEQYF. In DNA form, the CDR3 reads TGTGCCAGCAGCCCCTTGGGGGGAAGCTCCTACGAGCAGTACTTC.

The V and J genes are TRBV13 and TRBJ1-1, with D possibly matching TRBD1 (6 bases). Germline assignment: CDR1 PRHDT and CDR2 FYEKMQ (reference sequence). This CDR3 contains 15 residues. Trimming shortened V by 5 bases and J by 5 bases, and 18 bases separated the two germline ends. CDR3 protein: CASSHRKRGGTEAFF. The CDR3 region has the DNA TGTGCCAGCAGCCACCGAAAGAGGGGGGGGACTGAAGCTTTCTTT. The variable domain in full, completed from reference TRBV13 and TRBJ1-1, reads AAGVIQSPRHLIKEKRETATLKCYPIPRHDTVYWYQQGPGQDPQFLISFYEKMQSDKGSIPDRFSAQQFSDYHSELNMSSLELGDSALYFCASSHRKRGGTEAFFGQGTRLTVV.

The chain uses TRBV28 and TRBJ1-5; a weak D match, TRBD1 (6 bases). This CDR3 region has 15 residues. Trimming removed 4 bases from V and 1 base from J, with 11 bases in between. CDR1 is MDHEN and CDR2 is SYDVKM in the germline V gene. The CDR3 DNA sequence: TGTGCCAGCAGTTGGACAGACAAGAGCAATCAGCCCCAGCATTTT. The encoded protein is CASSWTDKSNQPQHF.

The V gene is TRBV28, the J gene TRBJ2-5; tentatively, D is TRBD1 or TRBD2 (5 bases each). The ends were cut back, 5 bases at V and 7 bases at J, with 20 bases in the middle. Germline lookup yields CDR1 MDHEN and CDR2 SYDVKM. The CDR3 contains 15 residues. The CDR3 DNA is TGTGCCAGCAGTCCAACAGCCGGGACGTTTGGGACCCAGTACTTC. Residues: CASSPTAGTFGTQYF.

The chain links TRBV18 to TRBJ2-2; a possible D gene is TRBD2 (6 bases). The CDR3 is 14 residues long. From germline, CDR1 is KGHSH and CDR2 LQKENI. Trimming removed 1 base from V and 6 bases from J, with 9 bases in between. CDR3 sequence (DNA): TGTGCCAGCTCACCACTCGGGAGTTCCGGGGAGCTGTTTTTT. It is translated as CASSPLGSSGELFF.